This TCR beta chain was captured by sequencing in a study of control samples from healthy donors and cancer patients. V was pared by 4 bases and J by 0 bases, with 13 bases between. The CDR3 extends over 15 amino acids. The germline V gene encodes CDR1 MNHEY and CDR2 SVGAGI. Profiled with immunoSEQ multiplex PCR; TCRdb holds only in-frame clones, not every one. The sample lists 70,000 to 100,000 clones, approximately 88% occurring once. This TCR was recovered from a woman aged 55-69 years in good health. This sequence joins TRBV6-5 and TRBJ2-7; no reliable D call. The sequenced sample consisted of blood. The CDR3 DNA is TGTGCCAGCAGTTCCACGGACGGATACTCCTACGAGCAGTACTTC. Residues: CASSSTDGYSYEQYF.